This entry lists 21 T cell receptor beta chains sequenced from one sample in a study of blood T cells in healthy people across ages. Alongside a J-beta primer mix, a sample-barcoded 5' primer served in a second PCR lasting about 7 to 12 cycles. TCRdb redid the calling of the 5' RACE reads with MiXCR, one entry per CDR3 protein. The table records about 670,000 distinct CDR3 sequences, roughly 41% of them present only once. The sequencing input was blood. These receptors all come from a man of 80 years or more in good health.

This rearrangement joins TRBV6-2 or TRBV6-3 to TRBJ2-7; 7 bases match TRBD2. Germline CDR1 and CDR2: MNHEY and SVGEGT. CDR3 size: 14 residues. V was pared by 7 bases and J by 1 base, with 7 bases of the junction left unmatched. As DNA, the CDR3 is TGTGCCAGCAATGGCGGGGGATCGTCCTACGAGCAGTACTTC. It encodes CASNGGGSSYEQYF.

The chain recombines TRBV7-2 with TRBJ2-7; either TRBD1 or TRBD2 may fit D (6 bases each). V gave up 1 base and J gave up 3 bases, with 13 bases separating them. CDR1 and CDR2 from the germline V gene are SGHTA and FQGNSA. The CDR3 runs 15 residues. CDR3 nucleotides: TGTGCCAGCAGCTTAGGGGGGGCTCACTACTACGAGCAGTACTTC. Translation: CASSLGGAHYYEQYF.

The CDR3 here is CASKSSSTDTQYF. As DNA, the CDR3 is TGTGCCAGCAAGTCCTCTAGCACAGATACGCAGTATTTT. The chain recombines TRBV9 with TRBJ2-3, with D hard to call. V dropped 6 bases and J dropped 0 bases, with 8 bases sitting between them. CDR3 size: 13 residues. Germline V gene sequence: CDR1 SGDLS, CDR2 YYNGEE.

This chain joins TRBV4-2 and TRBJ2-5; TRBD1 agrees at 7 bases. The CDR3 has 16 residues. The V gene's germline CDR1 is LGHNA and CDR2 YNFKEQ. Germline trimming cut 1 base from V and 4 bases from J; bases unmatched to any gene: 9. Written as DNA, the CDR3 is TGTGCCAGCAGCCAAGGGCCCCAGGGGGTCGTAGAGACCCAGTACTTC. It specifies CASSQGPQGVVETQYF.

The chain employs TRBV20-1 and TRBJ2-7, with 8 nucleotides matching TRBD1. V was pared by 1 base and J by 6 bases, with 2 bases of the junction left unmatched. Germline loops: CDR1 DFQATT, CDR2 SNEGSKA (reference sequence). This CDR3 contains 12 residues. Here the CDR3 DNA reads TGCAGTGCTAGAGGGACAGGGCTCGAGCAGTACTTC. This gives the protein CSARGTGLEQYF.

This clonotype came up a few times. The V gene is TRBV6-2 or TRBV6-3, the J gene TRBJ2-3, with D perhaps matching TRBD2 (6 bases). Germline CDR1 MNHEY, CDR2 SVGEGT. This CDR3 has 16 amino acids. V was shortened by 2 bases and J by 2 bases, with 14 bases between the two germline ends. The CDR3 loop reads CASSYGTRRATDTQYF. CDR3 DNA: TGTGCCAGCAGTTACGGGACGAGGAGGGCCACAGATACGCAGTATTTT.

This clonotype has at least ten counts. The rearrangement links TRBV11-2 to TRBJ2-3; D is unclear. The CDR3 totals 13 residues. V lost 6 bases and J 5 bases, leaving 12 bases between the germline ends. Germline V lookup: CDR1 SGHAT, CDR2 FQNNGV. The CDR3 DNA reads as TGTGCCAGCAGGTCCCCGGCTGGAGATACGCAGTATTTT. Amino acid sequence: CASRSPAGDTQYF.

The table lists this clonotype with a few counts. The chain links TRBV7-2 to TRBJ2-1; perhaps TRBD2 as D (6 bases). CDR1 is SGHTA and CDR2 is FQGNSA in the germline V gene. This CDR3 region has 16 residues. V was shortened by 2 bases and J by 4 bases, with 15 bases between the two germline ends. As DNA, the CDR3 is TGTGCCAGCAGCTTACGTGGCTTCGGAGGGTACAATGAGCAGTTCTTC. This gives the protein CASSLRGFGGYNEQFF.

This clonotype has a count of ten or more. This chain connects TRBV7-9 to TRBJ2-3, with 7 bases matching TRBD2. This CDR3 comprises 14 residues. J gave up 5 bases and V 3 bases, and 5 bases lay outside the gene matches. Germline V gives CDR1 SEHNR, CDR2 FQNEAQ (reference sequence). DNA for the CDR3: TGTGCCAGCAGCTTTCCGGGAGGTGTAGATACGCAGTATTTT. Amino acids: CASSFPGGVDTQYF.

This clonotype was counted only a few times. CDR3 sequence reads: CASSLEGGYSPETQYF. As DNA, the CDR3 is TGTGCCAGCAGCTTAGAGGGGGGGTACAGTCCGGAGACCCAGTACTTC. This chain uses TRBV7-2 with TRBJ2-5, with a tentative D call TRBD2 (7 bases). Germline values: CDR1 SGHTA, CDR2 FQGNSA. V gave up 1 base and J gave up 5 bases, with 17 bases separating them. This CDR3 is 16 amino acids long.

The chain couples TRBV18 to TRBJ1-5; D may be TRBD1 (5 bases). V was cut by 5 bases and J by 2 bases, with 10 bases left in between. There are 14 residues in the CDR3. Germline loops: CDR1 KGHSH, CDR2 LQKENI. CDR3 sequence reads: CASSTSGGNQPQHF. In DNA, the CDR3 is TGTGCCAGCTCAACGTCGGGGGGCAATCAGCCCCAGCATTTT.

This rearrangement joins TRBV4-2 to TRBJ1-5, with D perhaps TRBD1 (5 bases). CDR3 length: 17 amino acids. The germline V gene encodes CDR1 LGHNA and CDR2 YNFKEQ. V was cut by 0 bases and J by 0 bases, with 12 bases left in between. The DNA of the CDR3 is TGTGCCAGCAGCCAAGAGGTCAAGGGGAATAGCAATCAGCCCCAGCATTTT. The encoded protein is CASSQEVKGNSNQPQHF.

V and J are TRBV6-2 or TRBV6-3 and TRBJ2-1, with 9 positions matching TRBD1. This CDR3 spans 15 amino acids. Germline-derived CDR1 and CDR2 are MNHEY and SVGEGT. Losses at the gene ends were 6 bases for V and 7 bases for J; bases not matched to a gene: 10. In DNA form, the CDR3 reads TGTGCCAGCAGAAGCGGGACAGGGTATCGGAATGAGCAGTTCTTC. Its translation is CASRSGTGYRNEQFF.

This clonotype was counted only a few times. This chain uses TRBV3-1 with TRBJ2-2; D is perhaps TRBD1 or TRBD2 (6 bases each). The CDR3 has 15 amino acids. Trimming pared 4 bases from V and 4 bases from J, leaving 13 bases between. Looked up from germline, CDR1 is LGHDT and CDR2 is YNNKEL (reference sequence). The CDR3 nucleotides are TGTGCCAGCAGCCGCGGGACAAAAATCACCGGGGAGCTGTTTTTT. Its translation is CASSRGTKITGELFF.

V gene TRBV6-2 or TRBV6-3 combines with J gene TRBJ1-5; 9 nucleotides match TRBD1. CDR1 MNHEY and CDR2 SVGEGT come from the germline V gene. V gave up 4 bases and J gave up 6 bases; unmatched junction bases: 7. This CDR3 comprises 15 residues. Here the CDR3 reads CASSWIQGARQPQHF. CDR3 DNA sequence: TGTGCCAGCAGTTGGATACAGGGGGCGCGTCAGCCCCAGCATTTT.

This clonotype was found a few times. The J gene is TRBJ1-2, the V gene TRBV7-9; TRBD1 matches at 12 bases. V lost 2 bases to trimming and J lost 8 bases; unmatched junction nucleotides: 12. Germline-derived CDR1 and CDR2 are SEHNR and FQNEAQ (reference sequence). The length of the CDR3 is 17 residues. For the CDR3, the DNA is TGTGCCAGCAGCTTATTGTTGGGACAGGGGGCATCGGGAGGCTACACCTTC. It specifies CASSLLLGQGASGGYTF.

The chain carries TRBV7-2 and TRBJ1-2; D is uncertain. Per the germline V gene, CDR1 is SGHTA and CDR2 is FQGNSA. The CDR3 spans 15 residues. V was pared by 1 base and J by 3 bases, with 12 bases between. In DNA, the CDR3 is TGTGCCAGCAGCTTAGACCTCAGGAGCGACTATGGCTACACCTTC. Encoded protein: CASSLDLRSDYGYTF.

In DNA, the CDR3 is TGCGCCAGCAGCCAAGATCTGAGAGGTTACAATGAGCAGTTCTTC. Translated: CASSQDLRGYNEQFF. The chain is built from TRBV4-1 and TRBJ2-1; D is uncertain. This CDR3 is built from 15 residues. Trimming removed 0 bases at V and 4 bases at J, with 10 bases between. Germline loops: CDR1 MGHRA, CDR2 YSYEKL.

This clonotype was observed many times. This chain joins TRBV29-1 and TRBJ2-7; D unresolved. There are 12 residues in the CDR3. Germline V gene lookup returns CDR1 SQVTM and CDR2 ANQGSEA. Between the trimmed V and J ends, which lost 4 bases and 3 bases, there was a span of 10 bases. As DNA, the CDR3 is TGCAGCGTTGTAGTAAAGGGCTACGAGCAGTACTTC. As protein: CSVVVKGYEQYF.

With regard to this clonotype: The junction does not match germline at one end; this may be a read error. The chain couples TRBV4-2 to TRBJ2-3; D possibly corresponds to TRBD2 (6 bases). Germline CDR1 LGHNA, CDR2 YNFKEQ. This CDR3 has 17 residues. The CDR3 bases are TGTGCCGGCAGCCAAGATCGCTGGGGGGAAGGCACAGATACGCAGTATTTT. It translates to CAGSQDRWGEGTDTQYF.

V usage is TRBV7-8 and J usage is TRBJ1-5; 9 nucleotides agree with TRBD1. The germline V gene encodes CDR1 SGHVS and CDR2 FQNEAQ. Germline trimming cut 8 bases from V and 4 bases from J; bases unmatched to any gene: 9. CDR3 size: 15 residues. CDR3 sequence: CASDPGTGINQPQHF. In nucleotides, the CDR3 is TGTGCCAGCGACCCCGGGACAGGGATAAATCAGCCCCAGCATTTT. Full variable domain (outside the CDR3, taken from reference TRBV7-8 and TRBJ1-5): GAGVSQSPRYKVAKRGQDVALRCDPISGHVSLFWYQQALGQGPEFLTYFQNEAQLDKSGLPSDRFFAERPEGSVSTLKIQRTQQEDSAVYLCASDPGTGINQPQHFGDGTRLSIL.